Following are 2 T cell receptor beta chains from one sample sequenced in a study of blood T cell repertoires in COVID-19. Produced via immunoSEQ multiplex PCR; TCRdb's table is partial and in-frame only. In the table there are 220,000 or so clones, about four fifths of which are singletons. Sequencing input: peripheral blood. The receptors come from a woman aged 30 to 39 who had recovered from COVID-19.

The V gene is TRBV9, the J gene TRBJ1-2, with 12 positions matching TRBD1. The CDR3 sequence is 14 residues long. CDR1 is SGDLS, CDR2 YYNGEE, per germline. J lost 6 bases, V lost 2 bases, and 2 bases had no gene match. CDR3 sequence reads: CASSVGTGGDGYTF. The CDR3 coding sequence is TGTGCCAGCAGCGTCGGGACAGGGGGCGATGGCTACACCTTC.

The J gene is TRBJ2-6, the V gene TRBV7-2, with D unclear. The CDR3 runs to 13 residues. Looked up from germline, CDR1 is SGHTA and CDR2 is FQGNSA. V was trimmed by 5 bases and J by 1 base, leaving 3 bases between them. The CDR3 DNA follows: TGTGCCAGCAGCCAGTCTGGGGCCAACGTCCTGACTTTC. Its protein is CASSQSGANVLTF.